These T cell receptor beta chains were read from a single sample in a study of cytomegalovirus exposure and HLA in healthy donors. The data were produced by immunoSEQ multiplex PCR, yet TCRdb's version contains in-frame clones alone and is incomplete. The sample yields 110,000 or so clones, approximately 80% seen once. The sample taken for sequencing was PBMCs. The receptors shown here come from a woman in her twenties or thirties in good health and CMV-seropositive. Each CDR3 is given with its conserved first and last residue. The D gene is left open where the match is weak. A clone size is listed for some rows: how often the clone was seen (once, few, many), or a class if it is expanded.

D: TRBD1
J: TRBJ1-2
V: TRBV30
size: few
CDR3: CAWGRRGPGYGYTF
DNA: TGTGCCTGGGGCCGGAGGGGGCCCGGCTATGGCTACACCTTC

D: -
J: TRBJ1-6
V: TRBV7-2
size: -
CDR3: CASSPPDSPLHF
DNA: TGTGCCAGCAGCCCCCCAGATTCACCCCTCCACTTT

D: TRBD2
J: TRBJ2-3
V: TRBV19
size: -
CDR3: CASSHLAGGRTDTQYF
DNA: TGTGCCAGTAGTCACCTAGCGGGGGGACGCACTGATACGCAGTATTTT

D: -
J: TRBJ2-1
V: TRBV5-1
size: -
CDR3: CASSLGGLDNEQFF
DNA: TGCGCCAGCAGCTTAGGCGGACTCGACAATGAGCAGTTCTTC

D: -
J: TRBJ2-1
V: TRBV4-1
size: few
CDR3: CASSRTVGFLYNEQFF
DNA: TGCGCCAGCAGCCGGACAGTGGGGTTCCTCTACAATGAGCAGTTCTTC

D: -
J: TRBJ2-5
V: TRBV9
size: -
CDR3: CASSGKETQYF
DNA: TGTGCCAGCAGCGGTAAAGAGACCCAGTACTTC

D: -
J: TRBJ1-5
V: TRBV30
size: -
CDR3: CAWNIFTAQNQPQHF
DNA: TGTGCCTGGAATATCTTCACTGCCCAAAATCAGCCCCAGCATTTT

D: -
J: TRBJ1-3
V: TRBV5-6
size: -
CDR3: CASSLTGWGNTIYF
DNA: TGTGCCAGCAGCTTGACAGGGTGGGGAAACACCATATATTTT

D: TRBD2
J: TRBJ2-5
V: TRBV6-5
size: -
CDR3: CASRRTSGWETQYF
DNA: TGTGCCAGCAGGAGGACTAGCGGGTGGGAGACCCAGTACTTC

D: -
J: TRBJ1-1
V: TRBV6-5
size: -
CDR3: CASRITDRLNTEAFF
DNA: TGTGCCAGCAGGATAACCGACAGGCTGAACACTGAAGCTTTCTTT

D: -
J: TRBJ2-5
V: TRBV11-2
size: -
CDR3: CASSLVDRGGETQYF
DNA: TGTGCCAGCAGCTTAGTTGATCGGGGTGGAGAGACCCAGTACTTC

D: -
J: TRBJ1-6
V: TRBV7-9
size: -
CDR3: CASSFEVLNSYNSPLHF
DNA: TGTGCCAGCAGCTTTGAGGTCTTGAACTCCTATAATTCACCCCTCCACTTT

D: TRBD1
J: TRBJ1-6
V: TRBV5-1
size: -
CDR3: CASSLEWDRANSPLHF
DNA: TGCGCCAGCAGCTTGGAGTGGGACAGGGCTAATTCACCCCTCCACTTT

D: -
J: TRBJ2-1
V: TRBV5-1
size: -
CDR3: CASSLNGGGGVDNEQFF
DNA: TGCGCCAGCAGCTTGAATGGGGGGGGCGGTGTGGACAATGAGCAGTTCTTC

D: -
J: TRBJ1-6
V: TRBV21-1
size: -
CDR3: CASSEEGGQGRTPLHF
DNA: TGTGCCAGCAGCGAAGAGGGTGGTCAGGGAAGGACACCCCTCCACTTT

D: TRBD1
J: TRBJ1-1
V: TRBV7-8
size: -
CDR3: CASSQTGGPSKNTEAFF
DNA: TGTGCCAGCAGCCAAACAGGGGGCCCTTCAAAGAACACTGAAGCTTTCTTT

D: TRBD1
J: TRBJ1-2
V: TRBV6-1
size: -
CDR3: CASSPGGSNYGYTF
DNA: TGTGCCAGCAGCCCAGGGGGGTCGAACTATGGCTACACCTTC

D: -
J: TRBJ2-5
V: TRBV5-4
size: once
CDR3: CASSSNQETQYF
DNA: TGTGCCAGCAGCTCCAACCAAGAGACCCAGTACTTC

D: TRBD1
J: TRBJ1-2
V: TRBV11-2
size: -
CDR3: CASSLGRGFEGYTF
DNA: TGTGCCAGCAGCTTAGGCAGGGGGTTCGAGGGCTACACCTTC

D: TRBD1
J: TRBJ2-7
V: TRBV5-6
size: -
CDR3: CASSLQGRDEQYF
DNA: TGTGCCAGCAGCTTACAGGGGCGAGACGAGCAGTACTTC

D: -
J: TRBJ1-5
V: TRBV21-1
size: -
CDR3: CASSSKGSGNQPQHF
DNA: TGTGCCAGCAGCTCTAAGGGGTCTGGCAATCAGCCCCAGCATTTT

D: TRBD1
J: TRBJ1-2
V: TRBV11-3
size: -
CDR3: CASRMTGAAGYTF
DNA: TGTGCCAGCAGAATGACAGGGGCGGCTGGCTACACCTTC

D: -
J: TRBJ2-2
V: TRBV4-2
size: -
CDR3: CASRYRGLVGGELFF
DNA: TGTGCCAGCCGTTATCGGGGACTCGTGGGCGGGGAGCTGTTTTTT

D: -
J: TRBJ1-1
V: TRBV10-3
size: -
CDR3: CAISKQGSTEAFF
DNA: TGTGCCATCAGTAAGCAGGGGTCGACTGAAGCTTTCTTT

D: TRBD2
J: TRBJ2-1
V: TRBV6-1
size: -
CDR3: CASSEALRLAGANEQFF
DNA: TGTGCCAGCAGTGAAGCGCTTCGGCTAGCGGGAGCCAATGAGCAGTTCTTC

D: -
J: TRBJ2-5
V: TRBV2
size: -
CDR3: CASSDRQETQYF
DNA: TGTGCCAGCAGTGATAGACAAGAGACCCAGTACTTC

D: TRBD1
J: TRBJ1-4
V: TRBV5-6
size: -
CDR3: CASSLAEGAATNEKLFF
DNA: TGTGCCAGCAGCTTGGCCGAGGGGGCTGCAACTAATGAAAAACTGTTTTTT

D: -
J: TRBJ1-2
V: TRBV6-6
size: -
CDR3: CASSFAQYDGYTF
DNA: TGTGCCAGCAGTTTTGCACAGTATGATGGCTACACCTTC

D: -
J: TRBJ1-6
V: TRBV5-6
size: -
CDR3: CASSSLLGGSPLHF
DNA: TGTGCCAGCAGCTCCCTTCTGGGGGGTTCACCCCTCCACTTT

D: -
J: TRBJ2-7
V: TRBV23-1
size: -
CDR3: CASTWTHNYEQYF
DNA: TGCGCCAGCACTTGGACACATAACTACGAGCAGTACTTC

D: TRBD1
J: TRBJ1-5
V: TRBV19
size: -
CDR3: CASSDRDQPQHF
DNA: TGTGCCAGTAGTGACAGGGATCAGCCCCAGCATTTT

D: TRBD2
J: TRBJ2-5
V: TRBV12-5
size: -
CDR3: CASGNPPSGGETQYF
DNA: TGTGCTAGTGGTAACCCCCCTAGCGGGGGGGAGACCCAGTACTTC

D: -
J: TRBJ2-7
V: TRBV6-6
size: -
CDR3: CASSQGHLREQYF
DNA: TGTGCCAGCAGTCAAGGACACCTACGCGAGCAGTACTTC

D: -
J: TRBJ2-7
V: TRBV5-1
size: -
CDR3: CASSSSLPQESSYEQYF
DNA: TGCGCCAGCAGCTCCTCTCTTCCCCAGGAAAGCTCCTACGAGCAGTACTTC

D: -
J: TRBJ2-1
V: TRBV10-3
size: once
CDR3: CAISENLAQHNEQFF
DNA: TGTGCCATCAGTGAAAACCTAGCGCAACACAATGAGCAGTTCTTC

D: TRBD2
J: TRBJ2-7
V: TRBV11-2
size: -
CDR3: CASSMTSGVREQYF
DNA: TGTGCCAGCAGCATGACTAGCGGGGTGAGGGAGCAGTACTTC

D: -
J: TRBJ1-1
V: TRBV6-5
size: once
CDR3: CASSYGPIRTNTEAFF
DNA: TGTGCCAGCAGTTACGGTCCTATAAGAACGAACACTGAAGCTTTCTTT

D: TRBD1
J: TRBJ2-5
V: TRBV4-2
size: -
CDR3: CASSQEGDREETQYF
DNA: TGTGCCAGCAGCCAAGAGGGGGACAGGGAAGAGACCCAGTACTTC

D: -
J: TRBJ2-5
V: TRBV7-9
size: once
CDR3: CASSFLQGQETQYF
DNA: TGTGCCAGCAGCTTCCTACAGGGTCAAGAGACCCAGTACTTC

D: TRBD2
J: TRBJ2-1
V: TRBV6-4
size: once
CDR3: CASSDTYTSGRGNEQFF
DNA: TGTGCCAGCAGTGACACGTATACTAGCGGGAGGGGCAATGAGCAGTTCTTC

D: TRBD2
J: TRBJ2-1
V: TRBV11-3
size: once
CDR3: CASSLRELADDSHEQFF
DNA: TGTGCCAGCAGCTTAAGAGAACTAGCGGATGACAGCCATGAGCAGTTCTTC

D: TRBD2
J: TRBJ2-5
V: TRBV5-5
size: -
CDR3: CASSFLAGVRETQYF
DNA: TGTGCCAGCAGCTTTCTAGCGGGGGTCAGGGAGACCCAGTACTTC

D: -
J: TRBJ1-1
V: TRBV4-1
size: -
CDR3: CASSQVRGRVNTEAFF
DNA: TGCGCCAGCAGCCAAGTGCGGGGACGGGTGAACACTGAAGCTTTCTTT

D: TRBD2
J: TRBJ2-7
V: TRBV10-3
size: -
CDR3: CAITGTSTYEQYF
DNA: TGTGCCATCACCGGGACTAGCACCTACGAGCAGTACTTC

D: -
J: TRBJ1-5
V: TRBV6-5
size: -
CDR3: CASSYSRGVQPQHF
DNA: TGTGCCAGCAGTTACTCTCGAGGAGTTCAGCCCCAGCATTTT